This TCR beta chain was recovered during a study of blood T cell repertoires in COVID-19. About the research overall: Italy, Spain and the United States were the sources of the convalescent and acute COVID-19 samples. Sources were T cells, B-cell-depleted T cells, or PBMCs; the material itself was cDNA or gDNA.

Some clones are missing from TCRdb's copy, which holds only in-frame ones; the method was immunoSEQ multiplex PCR. Of 250,000 to 300,000 clones in the sample, 85% to 90% were seen once. V lost 5 bases and J 5 bases, leaving 15 bases between the germline ends. Germline CDR1 and CDR2: KGHSH and LQKENI. CDR3 size: 15 residues. The gene calls are TRBV18 and TRBJ2-2; possibly TRBD2 for D (6 bases). Input material: peripheral blood. The sequence came from a woman aged 25 to 45 with COVID-19, enrolled during active disease. The CDR3 protein is CASSKSGGGTGELFF. CDR3 in DNA: TGTGCCAGCTCAAAGTCTGGGGGAGGAACCGGGGAGCTGTTTTTT.